Presented here are 28 T cell receptor beta chains from one specimen sequenced in a study of shared clonotypes between healthy human individuals. Only in-frame clones appear in the TCRdb table, and some are missing; sequencing was by immunoSEQ multiplex PCR. The data hold a few hundred thousand clones, with 95% to 97% observed a single time. The source material was memory CD8+ T cells sorted from blood. Noted subset: CD45RO+ cells pooled with CCR7-negative TemRA cells. Receptors were obtained from a man in his thirties or forties in good health.

V gene TRBV6-5 combines with J gene TRBJ1-1, with 8 nucleotides matching TRBD1. Trimming at V came to 4 bases and at J to 0 bases, leaving 4 bases not matched to a gene. CDR1 is MNHEY and CDR2 is SVGAGI in the germline V gene. The CDR3 length is 15 residues. The CDR3 spells CASSFRGLMNTEAFF. The CDR3 DNA reads TGTGCCAGCAGTTTCAGGGGGCTCATGAACACTGAAGCTTTCTTT.

This chain uses TRBV30 with TRBJ1-1, with D unresolved. This CDR3 has 16 amino acids. CDR1 is GTSNPN and CDR2 is SVGIG in the germline V gene (reference sequence). The V and J ends lost 5 bases and 3 bases respectively, with 22 bases between them. CDR3 coding DNA: TGTGCCTGGTGTTCCCAACTGGTCCTAAGGTACACTGAAGCTTTCTTT. Translation gives CAWCSQLVLRYTEAFF.

Turning to this clone: The sample holds other DNA sequences that translate to the same CDR3. The J gene is TRBJ2-3, the V gene TRBV5-1; 10 bases are a match to TRBD1. The CDR3 covers 16 residues. The V and J ends lost 0 bases and 1 base, in that order; junction bases with no gene match: 2. Germline V gives CDR1 SGHRS, CDR2 YFSETQ. CDR3 region: CASSLAGTGGTDTQYF. CDR3 nucleotide sequence: TGCGCCAGCAGCTTGGCCGGGACAGGGGGCACAGATACGCAGTATTTT.

CDR3 loop: CASSISRPQTEVLHF. Here the CDR3 DNA reads TGTGCCAGCAGCATATCTCGTCCCCAGACCGAAGTGTTGCATTTT. This rearrangement joins TRBV28 to TRBJ1-5; D is undetermined. V lost 6 bases and J 15 bases, leaving 27 bases between the germline ends. Germline loops: CDR1 MDHEN, CDR2 SYDVKM. This CDR3 is 15 amino acids long.

Comment on this clone: Other nucleotide sequences from this sample produce the same CDR3. The chain has TRBV27 and TRBJ2-7; perhaps TRBD1 as D (6 bases). Trimming cost V 5 bases and J 5 bases, with 13 bases left between them. The CDR3 is made up of 13 amino acids. CDR1 MNHEY and CDR2 SMNVEV come from the germline V gene (reference sequence). This chain's CDR3 is CASSLAQGNEQYF. The CDR3 DNA follows: TGTGCCAGCAGTCTCGCACAGGGAAACGAGCAGTACTTC.

J is TRBJ2-7 and V is TRBV13, with a tentative D call TRBD2 (5 bases). V dropped 2 bases and J dropped 0 bases, with 8 bases sitting between them. Germline lookup yields CDR1 PRHDT and CDR2 FYEKMQ (reference sequence). The length of the CDR3 is 14 residues. In DNA, the CDR3 is TGTGCCAGCAGCTTAAAAGCGGCCTCCTACGAGCAGTACTTC. Translating it yields CASSLKAASYEQYF.

The chain uses TRBV4-1 and TRBJ2-5; 11 bases are a match to TRBD2. The junction had 11 bases not matched to a gene; V was cut back by 1 base and J by 4 bases. Per germline, CDR1 MGHRA and CDR2 YSYEKL. This CDR3 is 18 amino acids long. The CDR3: CASSQAGGSGREGETQYF. As DNA, the CDR3 is TGCGCCAGCAGCCAAGCGGGGGGTAGCGGGAGGGAAGGAGAGACCCAGTACTTC.

This sequence joins TRBV25-1 and TRBJ2-2; TRBD1 matches at 7 bases. The CDR3 consists of 16 residues. V dropped 0 bases and J dropped 1; count of bases not matched to a gene: 2. Germline loops: CDR1 MGHDK, CDR2 SYGVNS. CDR3: CASSEYRDRNTGELFF. Here the CDR3 DNA reads TGTGCCAGCAGTGAATACCGGGACAGGAACACCGGGGAGCTGTTTTTT. Full variable domain (missing parts from reference TRBV25-1 and TRBJ2-2): EADIYQTPRYLVIGTGKKITLECSQTMGHDKMYWYQQDPGMELHLIHYSYGVNSTEKGDLSSESTVSRIRTEHFPLTLESARPSHTSQYLCASSEYRDRNTGELFFGEGSRLTVL.

The chain couples TRBV28 to TRBJ1-4; D is unclear. V lost 5 bases to trimming and J lost 5 bases, with 12 bases between them. Germline-derived CDR1 and CDR2 are MDHEN and SYDVKM. The CDR3 contains 14 residues. The CDR3 loop is CASSILIRNEKLFF. The CDR3 nucleotides are TGTGCCAGCAGTATCCTGATAAGAAATGAAAAACTGTTTTTT.

In this sample, this clone turned up once. The rearrangement uses TRBV7-9 and TRBJ2-7; D may be TRBD2 (6 bases). This CDR3 contains 15 residues. CDR1 SEHNR and CDR2 FQNEAQ come from the germline V gene (reference sequence). V shed 5 bases and J shed 3 bases, with 17 bases lying between them. CDR3 amino acids: CASSHVTEGGYEQYF. The CDR3 region has the DNA TGTGCCAGCAGCCACGTTACGGAGGGTGGCTACGAGCAGTACTTC.

This clone has a single count. The V gene is TRBV6-6, the J gene TRBJ2-3; 9 nucleotides match TRBD1. J gave up 5 bases and V 7 bases, and 10 bases lay outside the gene matches. The CDR3 length is 15 residues. Germline lookup yields CDR1 MNHNY and CDR2 SVGAGI (reference sequence). Here the CDR3 reads CASTKQGAHGDTQYF. The CDR3, as DNA: TGTGCCAGCACCAAACAGGGGGCGCATGGAGATACGCAGTATTTT.

In nucleotides, the CDR3 is TGCGCCAGCCGACTAGCGGGAGAATCGGATGAGCAGTTCTTC. Translation: CASRLAGESDEQFF. This sequence joins TRBV10-2 and TRBJ2-1; 12 nucleotides line up with TRBD2. Losses at the gene ends were 8 bases for V and 8 bases for J; bases not matched to a gene: 7. Germline V gene data show CDR1 as WSHSY and CDR2 as SAAADI. The CDR3 totals 14 residues.

As regards this clone: This CDR3 is also generated by other DNA sequences in the sample. The genes are TRBV9 and TRBJ2-1; no clear D gene. This CDR3 region has 15 residues. V lost 3 bases to trimming and J lost 0 bases, with 10 bases between them. Germline V gene sequence: CDR1 SGDLS, CDR2 YYNGEE. The CDR3 loop is CASSEGGSSYNEQFF. CDR3 sequence (DNA): TGTGCCAGCAGCGAGGGTGGTAGCTCCTACAATGAGCAGTTCTTC. The whole variable domain, remainder taken from reference TRBV9 and TRBJ2-1, is DSGVTQTPKHLITATGQRVTLRCSPRSGDLSVYWYQQSLDQGLQFLIQYYNGEERAKGNILERFSAQQFPDLHSELNLSSLELGDSALYFCASSEGGSSYNEQFFGPGTRLTVL.

The genes are TRBV5-8 and TRBJ2-7; 10 positions agree with TRBD1. The CDR3 runs 16 residues. Germline V CDR1 and CDR2: SGHTS, YDEGEE. The J segment lost 3 bases and the V segment lost 0 bases, leaving 6 bases of the junction unmatched. The CDR3, as DNA: TGTGCCAGCAGCTTGGCGACAGGGGGCATGGTCTACGAGCAGTACTTC. This sequence encodes CASSLATGGMVYEQYF.

The chain uses TRBV27 and TRBJ2-1; D remains ambiguous. Germline-derived CDR1 and CDR2 are MNHEY and SMNVEV (reference sequence). V lost 3 bases and J 3 bases, leaving 0 bases between the germline ends. The CDR3 runs to 11 residues. CDR3 nucleotides: TGTGCCAGCAGTTTCTACAATGAGCAGTTCTTC. It is translated as CASSFYNEQFF.

V and J are TRBV10-2 and TRBJ1-2; perhaps TRBD1 as D (6 bases). The V and J ends lost 0 bases and 2 bases respectively, with 7 bases between them. Germline V gene data show CDR1 as WSHSY and CDR2 as SAAADI. This CDR3 spans 14 amino acids. This CDR3 is CASSESGTNYGYTF. The CDR3 DNA follows: TGCGCCAGCAGTGAGTCGGGGACAAACTATGGCTACACCTTC.

This clone has only a few counts. This chain joins TRBV5-1 and TRBJ2-5; TRBD1 aligns across 9 bases. J gave up 2 bases and V 4 bases, and 6 bases lay outside the gene matches. Germline V gene sequence: CDR1 SGHRS, CDR2 YFSETQ. CDR3 length equals 15 residues. The CDR3 region is CASSRDRGSQETQYF. CDR3 nucleotide sequence: TGCGCCAGCAGCCGCGACAGGGGGTCTCAAGAGACCCAGTACTTC.

The chain combines TRBV6-1 with TRBJ2-5; D is uncertain. V lost 8 bases, J lost 0 bases, and 16 bases lay in between. The CDR3 spans 15 residues. Looked up from germline, CDR1 is MNHNS and CDR2 is SASEGT. DNA of the CDR3: TGTGCCAGCCAGAGATTCGACACGTACCAAGAGACCCAGTACTTC. The encoded protein is CASQRFDTYQETQYF.

This rearrangement joins TRBV6-5 to TRBJ2-1; D gene ambiguous. The CDR3 has 11 amino acids. The germline V gene encodes CDR1 MNHEY and CDR2 SVGAGI. V dropped 0 bases and J dropped 9 bases, with 3 bases sitting between them. This chain's CDR3 is CASSYSGEQFF. The DNA of the CDR3 is TGTGCCAGCAGTTACTCGGGTGAGCAGTTCTTC.

This chain joins TRBV28 and TRBJ1-1, with TRBD1 as a possible D gene (5 bases). This CDR3 spans 12 amino acids. V lost 3 bases and J 3 bases, leaving 5 bases between the germline ends. Germline V gene data show CDR1 as MDHEN and CDR2 as SYDVKM. The CDR3 loop reads CASSLGHTEAFF. DNA for the CDR3: TGTGCCAGCAGTTTGGGACACACTGAAGCTTTCTTT.

The rearrangement uses TRBV4-2 and TRBJ2-3, with TRBD1 identical over 8 bases. CDR1 is LGHNA, CDR2 YNFKEQ, per germline. The trim removed 5 bases at V and 3 bases at J, leaving 4 bases unmatched. The CDR3 totals 14 residues. As DNA, the CDR3 is TGTGCCAGCAGCTCCCGACAGGGGACAGATACGCAGTATTTT. It encodes CASSSRQGTDTQYF.

This chain uses TRBV7-9 with TRBJ1-5; unclear D gene. The CDR3 totals 13 residues. Trimming removed 2 bases from V and 9 bases from J, with 11 bases in between. Germline CDR1 SEHNR, CDR2 FQNEAQ (reference sequence). CDR3 loop: CASSLSQWLPQHF. CDR3 coding DNA: TGTGCCAGCAGCTTAAGCCAGTGGCTGCCCCAGCATTTT.

This sequence joins TRBV7-2 and TRBJ2-3; D is uncertain. Trimming shortened V by 0 bases and J by 2 bases, and 3 bases separated the two germline ends. Germline values: CDR1 SGHTA, CDR2 FQGNSA. There are 13 residues in the CDR3. The CDR3 nucleotides are TGTGCCAGCAGCTTAGCACCCACAGATACGCAGTATTTT. It codes for CASSLAPTDTQYF.

The CDR3 reads CAWSVPRLAGAGDTQYF. CDR3 DNA sequence: TGTGCCTGGAGTGTTCCCCGACTAGCGGGAGCGGGCGATACGCAGTATTTT. This sequence joins TRBV30 and TRBJ2-3; the match to TRBD2 covers 12 bases. Trimming at V came to 0 bases and at J to 6 bases, leaving 10 bases not matched to a gene. The germline gives CDR1 GTSNPN, CDR2 SVGIG (reference sequence). The CDR3 runs to 17 residues.

As regards this clone: An end of the junction does not agree with germline; a read error may underlie this. The genes are TRBV5-1 and TRBJ2-1, with a possible D match to TRBD1 (5 bases). The CDR3 extends over 11 amino acids. CDR1 is SGHRS, CDR2 YFSETQ, per germline. The CDR3 DNA is TGCGCCAGCAGGTTGGGGCTTGAGCAGTTCTTC. Encoded protein: CASRLGLEQFF.

The J gene is TRBJ2-5, the V gene TRBV5-1; D is perhaps TRBD1 or TRBD2 (6 bases each). V was shortened by 5 bases and J by 3 bases, with 8 bases between the two germline ends. The CDR3 totals 12 residues. CDR1 and CDR2 (germline): SGHRS, YFSETQ. The DNA for the CDR3 is TGCGCCAGCAGGGAGGGGGAAGAGACCCAGTACTTC. It specifies CASREGEETQYF.

The chain has TRBV6-5 and TRBJ2-3, with D perhaps TRBD1 (6 bases). The germline gives CDR1 MNHEY, CDR2 SVGAGI. The CDR3 covers 13 residues. Trimming removed 5 bases from V and 4 bases from J, with 10 bases in between. DNA for the CDR3: TGTGCCAGCAGTGGGACATTTCCAGATACGCAGTATTTT. Protein product: CASSGTFPDTQYF.

The chain employs TRBV7-9 and TRBJ1-1; D is unclear. CDR1 SEHNR and CDR2 FQNEAQ come from the germline V gene (reference sequence). V dropped 2 bases and J dropped 0 bases, with 4 bases sitting between them. The length of the CDR3 is 13 residues. The chain's CDR3 is CASSLKVNTEAFF. CDR3 DNA: TGTGCCAGCAGCTTAAAAGTGAACACTGAAGCTTTCTTT.